This T cell receptor (beta chain) is from a study of cytomegalovirus exposure and HLA in healthy donors. Study conclusions and caveats: Certain indistinguishable V segments, among them TRBV6-2 and TRBV6-3, were excluded. The study labeled approximately 150 TCR beta chains cytomegalovirus-associated.

CDR3 length equals 16 residues. Germline assignment: CDR1 SGHDN and CDR2 FVKESK. V lost 0 bases, J lost 6 bases, and 6 bases stayed unmatched. The PCR made use of 60 Vbeta and 13 Jbeta primers. Some clones are missing from TCRdb's copy, which holds only in-frame ones; the method was immunoSEQ multiplex PCR. The profile covers 75,000 to 90,000 clones, with 72% appearing a single time and roughly 11% taken by the ten largest. Sampled while nominally healthy, donors likely had unrecorded immune exposures. There are a few counts of this clone. Antigen specificity is unknown. Source material: PBMCs. The sequence was obtained from a woman aged 35 to 49 in good health and CMV-seropositive. The genes are TRBV14 and TRBJ1-4; 8 bases align to TRBD1. The CDR3 protein is CASSQEFGQGYEKLFF. Written as DNA, the CDR3 is TGTGCCAGCAGCCAAGAATTCGGACAGGGCTATGAAAAACTGTTTTTT.